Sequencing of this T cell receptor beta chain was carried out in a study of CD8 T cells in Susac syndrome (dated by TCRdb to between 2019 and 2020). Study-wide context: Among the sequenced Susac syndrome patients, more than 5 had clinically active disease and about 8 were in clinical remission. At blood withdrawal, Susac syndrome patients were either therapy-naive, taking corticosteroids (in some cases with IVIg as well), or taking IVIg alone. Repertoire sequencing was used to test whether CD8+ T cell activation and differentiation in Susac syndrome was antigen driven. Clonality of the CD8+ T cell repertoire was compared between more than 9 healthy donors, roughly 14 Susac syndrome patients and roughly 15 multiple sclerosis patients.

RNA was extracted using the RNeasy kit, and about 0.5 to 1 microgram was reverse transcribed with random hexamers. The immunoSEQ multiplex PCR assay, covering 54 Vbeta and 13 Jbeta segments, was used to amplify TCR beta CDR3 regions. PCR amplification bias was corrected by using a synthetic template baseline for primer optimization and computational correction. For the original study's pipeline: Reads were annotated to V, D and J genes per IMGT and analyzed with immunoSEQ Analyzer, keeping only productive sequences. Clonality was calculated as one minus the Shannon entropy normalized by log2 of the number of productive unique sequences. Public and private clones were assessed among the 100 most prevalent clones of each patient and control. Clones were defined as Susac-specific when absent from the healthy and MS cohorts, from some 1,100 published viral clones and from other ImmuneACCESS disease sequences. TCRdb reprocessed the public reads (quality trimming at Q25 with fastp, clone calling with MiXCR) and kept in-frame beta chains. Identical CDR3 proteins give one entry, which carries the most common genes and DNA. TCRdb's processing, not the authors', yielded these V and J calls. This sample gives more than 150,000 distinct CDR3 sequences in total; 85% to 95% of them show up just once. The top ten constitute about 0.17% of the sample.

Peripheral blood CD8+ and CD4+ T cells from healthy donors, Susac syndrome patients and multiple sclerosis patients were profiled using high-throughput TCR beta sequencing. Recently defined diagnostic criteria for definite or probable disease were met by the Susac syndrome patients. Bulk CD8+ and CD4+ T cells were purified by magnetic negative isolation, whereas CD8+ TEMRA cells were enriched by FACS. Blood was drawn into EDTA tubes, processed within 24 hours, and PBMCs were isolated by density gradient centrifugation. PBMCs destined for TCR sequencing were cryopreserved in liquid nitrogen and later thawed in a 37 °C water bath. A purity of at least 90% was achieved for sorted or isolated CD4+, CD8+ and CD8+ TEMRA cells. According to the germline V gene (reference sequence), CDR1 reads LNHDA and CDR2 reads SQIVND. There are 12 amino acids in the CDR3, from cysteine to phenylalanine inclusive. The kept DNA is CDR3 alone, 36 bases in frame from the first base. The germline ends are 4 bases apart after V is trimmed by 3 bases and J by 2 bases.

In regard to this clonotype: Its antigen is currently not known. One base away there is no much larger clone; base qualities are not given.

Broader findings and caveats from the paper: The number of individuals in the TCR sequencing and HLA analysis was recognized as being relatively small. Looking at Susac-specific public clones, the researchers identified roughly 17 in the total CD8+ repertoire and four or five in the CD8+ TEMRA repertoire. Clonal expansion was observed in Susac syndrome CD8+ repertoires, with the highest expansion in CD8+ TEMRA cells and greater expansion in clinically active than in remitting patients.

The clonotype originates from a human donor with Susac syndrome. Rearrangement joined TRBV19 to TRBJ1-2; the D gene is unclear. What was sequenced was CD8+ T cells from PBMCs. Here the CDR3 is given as CASSIRNYGYTF. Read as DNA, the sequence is TGTGCCAGTAGTATTCGCAACTATGGCTACACCTTC. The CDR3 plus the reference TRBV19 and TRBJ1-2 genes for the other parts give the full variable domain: DGGITQSPKYLFRKEGQNVTLSCEQNLNHDAMYWYRQDPGQGLRLIYYSQIVNDFQKGDIAEGYSVSREKKESFPLTVTSAQKNPTAFYLCASSIRNYGYTFGSGTRLTVV.